These 30 T cell receptor beta chains share one sample of origin, sequenced in a study of T cells in Graves' hyperthyroidism and ophthalmopathy. Using RNA transcripts as the source, TCR beta CDR3 regions were amplified. An initial round of RT-PCR targeting the TCR CDR3 relied on the HTBI primer set. Each CDR3 protein gets one entry after TCRdb re-called the multiplex PCR reads with MiXCR. The repertoire has 650,000 to 850,000 distinct CDR3 sequences, approximately 19% of them found once; the top ten carry about a sixth. Input material: blood. Every receptor here comes from a woman aged 45-65 years with Graves' hyperthyroidism that later progressed to Graves' ophthalmopathy.

The chain employs TRBV5-1 and TRBJ1-1; 12 bases agree with TRBD1. This CDR3 has 15 residues. In germline, CDR1 is SGHRS, CDR2 YFSETQ. J lost 5 bases, V lost 1 base, and 3 bases had no gene match. CDR3 nucleotide sequence: TGCGCCAGCAGCTTGATGGGACAGGGGGCAACTGAAGCTTTCTTT. This encodes CASSLMGQGATEAFF.

The rearrangement joins TRBV12-3 or TRBV12-4 to TRBJ2-5; D perhaps matches TRBD2 (6 bases). The CDR3 is 13 residues long. The V and J ends lost 9 bases and 1 base respectively, with 12 bases between them. The CDR3 sequence is CASGDSLQETQYF. The DNA of the CDR3 is TGTGCCAGTGGGGACTCCCTCCAAGAGACCCAGTACTTC.

This clonotype was seen many times. This rearrangement joins TRBV4-2 to TRBJ1-1, with no clear D. The germline gives CDR1 LGHNA, CDR2 YNFKEQ. The CDR3 extends over 16 amino acids. V shed 4 bases and J shed 0 bases, with 15 bases lying between them. This chain's CDR3 is CASSPTLQVMNTEAFF. The CDR3, as DNA: TGTGCCAGCAGCCCAACCCTCCAGGTTATGAACACTGAAGCTTTCTTT.

Only one count was recorded for this clonotype. V gene TRBV9 combines with J gene TRBJ1-4; D is uncertain. Between the trimmed V and J ends, which lost 0 bases and 5 bases, there was a span of 8 bases. This CDR3 spans 14 amino acids. From germline, CDR1 is SGDLS and CDR2 YYNGEE. The CDR3 loop is CASSVVAENEKLFF. CDR3 DNA: TGTGCCAGCAGCGTAGTGGCAGAAAATGAAAAACTGTTTTTT.

The V call is TRBV6-1, the J call TRBJ2-7, with no clear D. Germline V lookup: CDR1 MNHNS, CDR2 SASEGT. With 1 base removed from V and 2 bases from J, the gap between germline ends came to 9 bases. This CDR3 region has 14 residues. CDR3 protein: CASSEGLGTYEQYF. CDR3 sequence (DNA): TGTGCCAGCAGTGAAGGCCTGGGAACCTACGAGCAGTACTTC.

The rearrangement joins TRBV5-1 to TRBJ2-2; TRBD2 agrees at 9 bases. The J segment lost 7 bases and the V segment lost 2 bases, leaving 3 bases of the junction unmatched. Germline-derived CDR1 and CDR2 are SGHRS and YFSETQ. The CDR3 length is 14 residues. CDR3 in amino acids: CASSFGTSHGELFF. As DNA, the CDR3 is TGCGCCAGCAGCTTCGGGACTAGCCACGGGGAGCTGTTTTTT.

This clonotype has just a few counts. The chain couples TRBV6-1 to TRBJ2-2, with TRBD1 matching over 9 bases. Germline V gene sequence: CDR1 MNHNS, CDR2 SASEGT. With 6 bases clipped from V and 5 bases from J, the junction kept 10 bases outside the gene matches. The CDR3 consists of 16 residues. The CDR3 nucleotides read TGTGCCAGCAGAAAAAAACAGGGGGCCACGACCGGGGAGCTGTTTTTT. It is translated as CASRKKQGATTGELFF.

This clonotype came up a few times. The chain links TRBV7-9 to TRBJ1-1; TRBD1 agrees at 7 bases. Trimming took 5 bases from V and 4 from J; bases not matched to a gene: 7. CDR1 and CDR2 from the germline V gene are SEHNR and FQNEAQ (reference sequence). The CDR3 sequence is 14 residues long. The CDR3: CASSVRQGSTEAFF. CDR3 nucleotide sequence: TGTGCCAGCAGCGTAAGACAGGGAAGCACTGAAGCTTTCTTT.

The gene calls are TRBV4-1 and TRBJ1-2; a possible D gene is TRBD1 (6 bases). The CDR3 contains 14 residues. In germline, CDR1 is MGHRA, CDR2 YSYEKL. Trimming took off 2 bases at V and 7 bases at J, with 14 bases between the two ends. The CDR3 loop reads CASSQRLGAAGYTF. CDR3 sequence (DNA): TGCGCCAGCAGCCAACGGTTGGGGGCCGCTGGCTACACCTTC.

The V and J genes are TRBV7-2 and TRBJ1-4; D gene uncertain. Per the germline V gene, CDR1 is SGHTA and CDR2 is FQGNSA. The CDR3 runs to 16 residues. Trimming pared 5 bases from V and 2 bases from J, leaving 15 bases between. CDR3 in DNA: TGTGCCAGCAGCGCCGGACGAGGGTTTACTAATGAAAAACTGTTTTTT. Amino acids: CASSAGRGFTNEKLFF.

The chain uses TRBV27 and TRBJ1-1, with D unclear. There are 13 residues in the CDR3. CDR1 MNHEY and CDR2 SMNVEV come from the germline V gene (reference sequence). Trimming cost V 5 bases and J 7 bases, with 14 bases left between them. The CDR3 bases are TGTGCCAGCAGTCCCCTGTTGCTAGGTGAAGCTTTCTTT. Translated, it gives CASSPLLLGEAFF.

In this sample, this clonotype turned up a few times. The chain combines TRBV12-5 with TRBJ2-7; D gene uncertain. Germline V gives CDR1 LGHNT, CDR2 FRNRAP. V was trimmed by 3 bases and J by 0 bases, leaving 9 bases between them. CDR3 size: 14 residues. CDR3 bases: TGTGCTAGTGGTTTTCCGGGCACCTCCTACGAGCAGTACTTC. This translates into CASGFPGTSYEQYF.

The V and J genes are TRBV6-2 or TRBV6-3 and TRBJ1-2; TRBD1 aligns across 7 bases. Germline lookup yields CDR1 MNHEY and CDR2 SVGEGT. The CDR3 loop spans 15 amino acids. With 10 bases clipped from V and 6 bases from J, the junction kept 17 bases outside the gene matches. The CDR3 DNA is TGTGCCATCCCCCAACCAGCAGGGACAGAGAATGGCTACACCTTC. This codes for CAIPQPAGTENGYTF.

This clonotype was recorded a few times. V gene TRBV7-2 combines with J gene TRBJ2-5, with D perhaps matching TRBD1 (5 bases). V dropped 5 bases and J dropped 5 bases, with 9 bases sitting between them. The CDR3 sequence is 12 residues long. Germline V gene sequence: CDR1 SGHTA, CDR2 FQGNSA. The CDR3 loop reads CASSRQRETQYF. The CDR3 DNA reads as TGTGCCAGCAGCCGACAGAGGGAGACCCAGTACTTC.

This clonotype was seen a few times. V is TRBV14 and J is TRBJ2-5, with D unresolved. The CDR3 loop spans 14 amino acids. Trimming stripped 0 bases from V and 1 base from J, with 6 bases between. Germline CDR1 and CDR2: SGHDN and FVKESK. The CDR3 loop reads CASSQEHTQETQYF. The CDR3, as DNA: TGTGCCAGCAGCCAAGAGCACACCCAAGAGACCCAGTACTTC.

The rearrangement uses TRBV20-1 and TRBJ2-2; D is uncertain. The CDR3 is made up of 14 amino acids. V gave up 2 bases and J gave up 2 bases, with 9 bases separating them. The germline CDR1 and CDR2 sequences are DFQATT and SNEGSKA (reference sequence). The CDR3 is CSARRSENTGELFF. The CDR3 DNA is TGCAGTGCTAGACGCTCAGAAAACACCGGGGAGCTGTTTTTT.

In its sample, this clonotype was seen a few times. The genes are TRBV20-1 and TRBJ1-1; TRBD1 agrees at 8 bases. CDR1 is DFQATT and CDR2 is SNEGSKA in the germline V gene (reference sequence). Trimming took 3 bases from V and 5 from J; bases not matched to a gene: 8. The CDR3 consists of 14 residues. The CDR3 region is CSASPGQGRTEAFF. The CDR3 nucleotides read TGCAGTGCTAGTCCCGGACAGGGACGGACTGAAGCTTTCTTT.

This chain uses TRBV19 with TRBJ1-3; D remains ambiguous. Germline CDR1 is LNHDA and CDR2 is SQIVND (reference sequence). The ends were cut back, 4 bases at V and 2 bases at J, with 15 bases in the middle. This CDR3 is built from 16 residues. This CDR3 is CASSTDGGSPGNTIYF. CDR3 nucleotides: TGTGCCAGTAGTACAGACGGCGGGAGTCCTGGAAACACCATATATTTT.

The table lists this clonotype with many counts. The V gene is TRBV11-2, the J gene TRBJ1-2; 8 positions agree with TRBD1. J was trimmed by 2 bases and V by 2 bases; bases with no gene match: 7. The CDR3 is made up of 16 amino acids. CDR1 is SGHAT and CDR2 is FQNNGV in the germline V gene. The CDR3 region is CASSLFGQGRNYGYTF. As DNA, the CDR3 is TGTGCCAGCAGCTTATTCGGACAGGGTCGGAACTATGGCTACACCTTC.

Comment on this clonotype: Germline and junction disagree at one end, which may indicate a read error. In DNA form, the CDR3 reads TGTACCAGCAGTGAAGGTACTAACTATGGCTACACCTTC. Its translation: CTSSEGTNYGYTF. The chain recombines TRBV2 with TRBJ1-2; D ambiguous. Germline V gene lookup returns CDR1 SNHLY and CDR2 FYNNEI. The CDR3 contains 13 residues.

This clonotype occurred many times. This chain joins TRBV7-9 and TRBJ2-7; no clear D gene. The CDR3 has 13 amino acids. Germline V CDR1 and CDR2: SEHNR, FQNEAQ (reference sequence). Trimming took off 6 bases at V and 3 bases at J, with 12 bases between the two ends. The CDR3 loop is CASSSGRIYEQYF. CDR3 bases: TGTGCCAGCAGTTCCGGACGGATCTACGAGCAGTACTTC.

This clonotype was seen a few times. The chain has TRBV5-6 and TRBJ2-1; TRBD1 matches at 8 bases. The CDR3 is 15 residues long. The junction had 3 bases not matched to a gene; V was cut back by 3 bases and J by 1 base. Germline V gene lookup returns CDR1 SGHDT and CDR2 YYEEEE. The CDR3 DNA is TGTGCCAGCAGCTCCAGGGGGCTATCCTACAATGAGCAGTTCTTC. Amino acids: CASSSRGLSYNEQFF.

V and J are TRBV7-9 and TRBJ1-4, with D perhaps matching TRBD1 (6 bases). In germline, CDR1 is SEHNR, CDR2 FQNEAQ (reference sequence). There are 15 residues in the CDR3. Between the trimmed V and J ends, which lost 5 bases and 5 bases, there was a span of 15 bases. CDR3 protein: CASSPPVRGNEKLFF. For the CDR3, the DNA is TGTGCCAGCAGCCCCCCAGTCAGGGGAAATGAAAAACTGTTTTTT. Complete variable domain (other parts from reference TRBV7-9 and TRBJ1-4): DTGVSQNPRHKITKRGQNVTFRCDPISEHNRLYWYRQTLGQGPEFLTYFQNEAQLEKSRLLSDRFSAERPKGSFSTLEIQRTEQGDSAMYLCASSPPVRGNEKLFFGSGTQLSVL.

This clonotype was seen only a few times. The chain joins TRBV7-6 to TRBJ2-5; D may be TRBD1 (7 bases). V was clipped by 5 bases and J by 2 bases, with 21 bases between them. CDR3 length equals 17 residues. The germline CDR1 and CDR2 sequences are SGHVS and FNYEAQ. The CDR3 spells CASSESAGQNLQETQYF. Written as DNA, the CDR3 is TGTGCCAGCAGCGAATCGGCGGGACAGAACCTTCAAGAGACCCAGTACTTC.

This clonotype was counted only a few times. This chain links TRBV7-2 with TRBJ2-7; 8 nucleotides line up with TRBD1. The CDR3 length is 15 residues. V lost 1 base, J lost 2 bases, and 4 bases stayed unmatched. CDR1 and CDR2 from the germline V gene are SGHTA and FQGNSA. The CDR3 is CASSLEGQVPYEQYF. CDR3 coding DNA: TGTGCCAGCAGCTTAGAGGGACAGGTTCCCTACGAGCAGTACTTC.

There are many counts of this clonotype. The CDR3 reads CASSLGGQGGEKLFF. The CDR3 coding sequence is TGTGCCAGCAGCTTAGGGGGACAGGGGGGTGAAAAACTGTTTTTT. The chain is built from TRBV7-2 and TRBJ1-4; TRBD1 matches 11 bases. This CDR3 has 15 amino acids. Germline loops: CDR1 SGHTA, CDR2 FQGNSA. The V and J ends lost 1 base and 7 bases, in that order; junction bases with no gene match: 2.

Concerning this clonotype: With a much larger clone just one base away, this may be a read error. V is TRBV20-1 and J is TRBJ1-5, with D possibly TRBD1 on 5 matching bases. Trimming stripped 8 bases from V and 6 bases from J, with 23 bases between. Germline CDR1 reads DFQATT; CDR2 reads SNEGSKA (reference sequence). The CDR3 is made up of 15 amino acids. CDR3 sequence: CSTPMNRQFPQPQHF. The CDR3 nucleotides read TGCAGTACCCCGATGAACAGACAGTTTCCTCAGCCCCAGCATTTT.

The chain has TRBV20-1 and TRBJ2-2, with 10 bases that match TRBD2. The CDR3 spans 18 residues. Losses at the gene ends were 0 bases for V and 2 bases for J; bases not matched to a gene: 9. The germline CDR1 and CDR2 sequences are DFQATT and SNEGSKA (reference sequence). The CDR3 reads CSARDSASGGENTGELFF. CDR3 sequence (DNA): TGCAGTGCTAGAGATTCGGCTAGCGGGGGAGAAAACACCGGGGAGCTGTTTTTT.

This clonotype showed up many times. V usage is TRBV11-2 and J usage is TRBJ1-5; D may be TRBD1 (5 bases). The germline V gene encodes CDR1 SGHAT and CDR2 FQNNGV. This CDR3 comprises 15 residues. The V and J ends lost 5 bases and 0 bases respectively, with 11 bases between them. The CDR3 nucleotides read TGTGCCAGCAGCCCCGGGGGAGATAGCAATCAGCCCCAGCATTTT. Protein sequence: CASSPGGDSNQPQHF.

This clonotype was detected many times. The CDR3 loop reads CASTDLRGNQETQYF. The CDR3 DNA sequence: TGTGCCAGCACCGACTTGCGGGGGAACCAAGAGACCCAGTACTTC. The J gene is TRBJ2-5, the V gene TRBV28; 7 nucleotides agree with TRBD2. Per germline, CDR1 MDHEN and CDR2 SYDVKM. V dropped 7 bases and J dropped 0; count of bases not matched to a gene: 8. CDR3 length: 15 residues.